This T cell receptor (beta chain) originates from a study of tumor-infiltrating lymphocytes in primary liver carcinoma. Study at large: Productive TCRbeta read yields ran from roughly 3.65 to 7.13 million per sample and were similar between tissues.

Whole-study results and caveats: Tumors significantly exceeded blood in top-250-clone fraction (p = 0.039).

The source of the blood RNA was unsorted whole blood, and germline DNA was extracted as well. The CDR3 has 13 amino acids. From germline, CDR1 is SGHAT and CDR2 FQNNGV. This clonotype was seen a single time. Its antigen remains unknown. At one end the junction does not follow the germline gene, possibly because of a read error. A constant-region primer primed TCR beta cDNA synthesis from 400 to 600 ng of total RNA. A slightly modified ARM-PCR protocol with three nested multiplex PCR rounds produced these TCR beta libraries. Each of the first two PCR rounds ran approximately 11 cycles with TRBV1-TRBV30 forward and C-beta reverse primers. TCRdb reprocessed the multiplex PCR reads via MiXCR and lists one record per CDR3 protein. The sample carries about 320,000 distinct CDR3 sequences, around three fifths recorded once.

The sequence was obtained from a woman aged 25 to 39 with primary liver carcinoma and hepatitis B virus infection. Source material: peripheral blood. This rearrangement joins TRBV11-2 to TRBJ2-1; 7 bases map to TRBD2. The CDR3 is CASSLGTGGEQFF. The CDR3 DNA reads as TGTGCCAGTAGCTTAGGTACGGGGGGAGAGCAGTTCTTC.